Below, 30 T cell receptor beta chains from the same sample are listed, as sequenced in a study of Graves' ophthalmopathy and Graves' hyperthyroidism. The study amplified TCR beta CDR3 regions using RNA transcripts. The workflow started with a first-round RT-PCR run with HTBI primers and then moved on to a second-round multiplex PCR. TCRdb analysed the multiplex PCR reads with MiXCR anew, one entry per CDR3 protein. The data hold around 1,000,000 distinct CDR3 sequences, with 35% to 40% observed a single time. Sequenced material: peripheral blood or thyroid tissue (not recorded which). The receptors were sampled from an adult man with Graves' hyperthyroidism.

The sample holds many counts of this clonotype. The chain links TRBV12-3 or TRBV12-4 to TRBJ1-5; 7 bases agree with TRBD1. J gave up 1 base and V 6 bases, and 6 bases lay outside the gene matches. The CDR3 has 15 residues. CDR3 loop: CASRRGTASNQPQHF. The CDR3 bases are TGTGCCAGCAGGAGGGGGACAGCCAGCAATCAGCCCCAGCATTTT.

The sample holds many counts of this clonotype. The V call is TRBV10-3, the J call TRBJ1-5; D call uncertain. The V end lost 2 bases, the J end lost 6 bases, and 11 bases lay between the germline ends. This CDR3 comprises 14 residues. In germline, CDR1 is ENHRY, CDR2 SYGVKD. The CDR3 loop reads CAISEATNGQPQHF. The CDR3 coding sequence is TGTGCCATCAGTGAGGCAACGAACGGTCAGCCCCAGCATTTT.

This clonotype was picked up a small number of times. The chain recombines TRBV20-1 with TRBJ2-7; 8 nucleotides line up with TRBD2. This CDR3 comprises 13 residues. Germline trimming cut 5 bases from V and 1 base from J; bases unmatched to any gene: 4. Germline assignment: CDR1 DFQATT and CDR2 SNEGSKA (reference sequence). The DNA of the CDR3 is TGCAGTGCTTTCGGGACTAGTTCCTACGAGCAGTACTTC. As protein: CSAFGTSSYEQYF.

This clonotype was seen a handful of times. The chain uses TRBV3-1 and TRBJ2-5; D may be TRBD1 (5 bases). The ends were cut back, 1 base at V and 3 bases at J, with 9 bases in the middle. CDR3 length: 14 residues. Germline values: CDR1 LGHDT, CDR2 YNNKEL (reference sequence). The CDR3 region is CASSQGRREETQYF. The CDR3 nucleotides are TGTGCCAGCAGCCAAGGGCGCAGGGAAGAGACCCAGTACTTC.

This clonotype was observed at least ten times. A junction boundary mismatches the germline segment, possibly from a read error. The J gene is TRBJ2-7, the V gene TRBV5-6, with D possibly being TRBD2 (6 bases). The CDR3 is made up of 14 amino acids. Germline V lookup: CDR1 SGHDT, CDR2 YYEEEE. The CDR3 DNA reads TGTGCCAGCAGCAGTCGGGAGACAATCGACCTCTCAGACTTC. Translated, it gives CASSSRETIDLSDF.

This clonotype was recorded many times. The chain uses TRBV7-8 and TRBJ2-7, with D perhaps assigned TRBD1 or TRBD2 (5 bases each). CDR1 SGHVS and CDR2 FQNEAQ come from the germline V gene. The CDR3 is 12 amino acids. V lost 5 bases and J 6 bases, leaving 11 bases between the germline ends. This chain's CDR3 is CASSVGGTEQYF. The DNA of the CDR3 is TGTGCCAGCAGCGTTGGGGGAACCGAGCAGTACTTC.

As to this clonotype: It may be a read error: a sequence one base away is much more abundant. This chain connects TRBV7-2 to TRBJ2-7, with no clear D. Germline CDR1 is SGHTA and CDR2 is FQGNSA. The CDR3 runs to 13 residues. CDR3: CASSFAISHEQYF. CDR3 bases: TGTGCCAGCAGCTTTGCGATCTCCCACGAGCAGTACTTC.

This clonotype was seen at least ten times. CDR3 DNA sequence: TGTGCCAGCAGTCCCCGACAGACACATGGCTACACCTTC. This codes for CASSPRQTHGYTF. The gene calls are TRBV6-6 and TRBJ1-2, with D possibly TRBD1 on 5 matching bases. CDR3 length: 13 residues. The ends were cut back, 5 bases at V and 6 bases at J, with 13 bases in the middle. The V gene's germline CDR1 is MNHNY and CDR2 SVGAGI (reference sequence).

V gene TRBV14 combines with J gene TRBJ1-2; no clear D gene. The germline V gene has CDR1 SGHDN and CDR2 FVKESK. Trimming removed 4 bases from V and 4 bases from J, with 19 bases in between. This CDR3 has 16 amino acids. The CDR3 region has the DNA TGTGCCAGCAGCCCAGATGAGAACAGAGAGATCTATGGCTACACCTTC. Translated: CASSPDENREIYGYTF.

There are many counts of this clonotype. This rearrangement joins TRBV9 to TRBJ2-7, with 7 bases matching TRBD2. The ends lost 5 bases at V and 1 base at J; junction bases unmatched: 9. There are 15 residues in the CDR3. Germline V gene lookup returns CDR1 SGDLS and CDR2 YYNGEE. The CDR3 loop reads CASSVGGRGSYEQYF. CDR3 nucleotide sequence: TGTGCCAGCAGTGTGGGAGGGCGGGGGTCCTACGAGCAGTACTTC.

The chain couples TRBV6-6 to TRBJ2-7, with 7 bases lining up with TRBD1. J gave up 5 bases and V 4 bases, and 20 bases lay outside the gene matches. From germline, CDR1 is MNHNY and CDR2 SVGAGI (reference sequence). There are 18 residues in the CDR3. The CDR3 DNA follows: TGTGCCAGCAGTTGCCAGCGCAGTGAGGGGGCCTTGAAGAACGAGCAGTACTTC. Protein sequence: CASSCQRSEGALKNEQYF.

This chain links TRBV29-1 with TRBJ1-2, with a possible D match to TRBD1 (5 bases). The CDR3 contains 13 residues. Trimming took 7 bases from V and 4 from J, leaving 16 bases between them. Germline V gene lookup returns CDR1 SQVTM and CDR2 ANQGSEA. Here the CDR3 reads CSGAGQGTYGYTF. CDR3 bases: TGCAGCGGGGCGGGCCAGGGAACCTATGGCTACACCTTC. The whole variable domain, filled in from reference TRBV29-1 and TRBJ1-2, reads SAVISQKPSRDICQRGTSLTIQCQVDSQVTMMFWYRQQPGQSLTLIATANQGSEATYESGFVIDKFPISRPNLTFSTLTVSNMSPEDSSIYLCSGAGQGTYGYTFGSGTRLTVV.

This clonotype was recorded many times. This chain links TRBV10-3 with TRBJ1-2; 8 bases are shared with TRBD1. Germline V CDR1 and CDR2: ENHRY, SYGVKD. The CDR3 contains 13 residues. With 2 bases clipped from V and 5 bases from J, the junction kept 1 base outside the gene matches. In DNA form, the CDR3 reads TGTGCCATCAGTGAGGGACAGGGATATGGCTACACCTTC. Translation: CAISEGQGYGYTF.

This clonotype occurred many times. The rearrangement uses TRBV10-3 and TRBJ1-4; 7 bases are shared with TRBD1. This CDR3 is built from 15 residues. J was trimmed by 5 bases and V by 4 bases; bases with no gene match: 7. The germline V gene has CDR1 ENHRY and CDR2 SYGVKD. As DNA, the CDR3 is TGTGCCATCAGTGCGAACAGGGGTAAAAATGAAAAACTGTTTTTT. Protein product: CAISANRGKNEKLFF.

The table lists this clonotype with many counts. The chain couples TRBV20-1 to TRBJ2-7; perhaps TRBD1 as D (6 bases). In germline, CDR1 is DFQATT, CDR2 SNEGSKA (reference sequence). Trimming left V 6 bases short and J 0 bases short, with 15 bases between. CDR3 size: 14 residues. DNA for the CDR3: TGCAGTGCCAATCGACAGGCTAACTCCTACGAGCAGTACTTC. Its translation is CSANRQANSYEQYF.

This sequence joins TRBV12-3 or TRBV12-4 and TRBJ2-2; TRBD1 agrees at 7 bases. There are 15 residues in the CDR3. Unmatched junction bases numbered 8, after V lost 5 bases and J lost 5 bases. The CDR3 nucleotides read TGTGCCAGCAGTCTAACCGGGACAGTTACCGGGGAGCTGTTTTTT. Protein: CASSLTGTVTGELFF.

A few counts support this clonotype. Sequence at one end of the junction differs from germline and may be a read error. V and J are TRBV20-1 and TRBJ1-2; TRBD1 aligns across 11 bases. Germline V lookup: CDR1 DFQATT, CDR2 SNEGSKA (reference sequence). CDR3 size: 14 residues. The CDR3 DNA reads as TGCAGTGCTGCCGGACAGGGGGCTAACTATGGCTACACTTTC. Translating gives CSAAGQGANYGYTF.

This clonotype showed up many times. This chain joins TRBV29-1 and TRBJ2-6, with D unclear. V was cut by 6 bases and J by 0 bases, with 15 bases left in between. The CDR3 loop spans 16 amino acids. Germline V gives CDR1 SQVTM, CDR2 ANQGSEA. The CDR3 loop is CSVDLTDLSGANVLTF. The CDR3 nucleotides are TGCAGCGTCGACCTGACCGACCTCTCTGGGGCCAACGTCCTGACTTTC.

In regard to this clonotype: A much larger clone differs from this one at a single base, so this may be a read error. This chain links TRBV9 with TRBJ1-3; a weak D match, TRBD1 (5 bases). The germline gives CDR1 SGDLS, CDR2 YYNGEE. The CDR3 sequence is 14 residues long. In DNA, the CDR3 is TGTGCCAGCAGCGATGGGGGTGGCGGAAAAACCATATATTTT. Amino acids: CASSDGGGGKTIYF. Together with reference TRBV9 and TRBJ1-3, the CDR3 gives the full variable domain: DSGVTQTPKHLITATGQRVTLRCSPRSGDLSVYWYQQSLDQGLQFLIQYYNGEERAKGNILERFSAQQFPDLHSELNLSSLELGDSALYFCASSDGGGGKTIYFGEGSWLTVV.

This clonotype has just a few counts. A clone one base away is much larger, so this may be a read error. Without the conserved terminal phenylalanine or tryptophan, this CDR3 likely stems from a read error. Because the CDR3's place on the DNA is in doubt, the DNA is left out and the CDR3 is given as listed by TCRdb. The V and J genes are TRBV5-1 and TRBJ1-2; the D call of TRBD1 is as the table states it, not checked on the DNA. With termini counted, the CDR3 has 12 amino acids. The germline V gene encodes CDR1 SGHRS and CDR2 YFSETQ. CDR3: CASSLGPGETHL.

The V gene is TRBV7-2, the J gene TRBJ2-2; TRBD1 or TRBD2 may be the D gene (5 bases each). The V end was cut by 4 bases, the J end by 7 bases, with 19 bases between. Germline V CDR1 and CDR2: SGHTA, FQGNSA. This CDR3 spans 16 amino acids. CDR3 DNA sequence: TGTGCCAGCAGCTCAGCTGGGGGATATGGCAACGGGGAGCTGTTTTTT. As protein: CASSSAGGYGNGELFF.

Of note for this clonotype: A much larger clone sits a single nucleotide away, making a read error possible. The chain combines TRBV13 with TRBJ2-7, with D possibly matching TRBD1 (6 bases). Germline CDR1 is PRHDT and CDR2 is FYEKMQ (reference sequence). The CDR3 is 16 amino acids. The CDR3 reads CASGLRSGRGFHEQYF. The CDR3 nucleotides read TGTGCCAGCGGCTTAAGGTCGGGCAGGGGATTTCACGAGCAGTACTTC.

Concerning this clonotype: A read error may account for a junction end that differs from germline. The chain carries TRBV7-8 and TRBJ2-5, with a tentative D call TRBD2 (6 bases). This CDR3 spans 15 amino acids. The germline V gene encodes CDR1 SGHVS and CDR2 FQNEAQ. DNA of the CDR3: TGTGCCAGCAGTTACGCTGGGGAGGCCCAAGAGGCCCAGTACTTC. This codes for CASSYAGEAQEAQYF.

This clonotype appeared many times. The V and J genes are TRBV12-3 or TRBV12-4 and TRBJ1-5; weak D call: TRBD1 (6 bases). The V end was cut by 6 bases, the J end by 0 bases, with 12 bases between. The CDR3 extends over 15 amino acids. This chain's CDR3 is CASRRGENSNQPQHF. DNA of the CDR3: TGTGCCAGCAGAAGGGGGGAGAATAGCAATCAGCCCCAGCATTTT.

The gene calls are TRBV7-9 and TRBJ2-2, with D maybe TRBD2 (6 bases). Trimming shortened V by 7 bases and J by 6 bases, and 12 bases separated the two germline ends. Germline lookup yields CDR1 SEHNR and CDR2 FQNEAQ (reference sequence). The length of the CDR3 is 13 residues. CDR3 in DNA: TGTGCCAGCACCCACGGGGGATCCGGGGAGCTGTTTTTT. It is translated as CASTHGGSGELFF.

The table lists this clonotype with a few counts. This chain joins TRBV7-9 and TRBJ1-1; possible D gene TRBD1, 5 bases. Trimming cost V 2 bases and J 0 bases, with 13 bases left between them. Germline lookup yields CDR1 SEHNR and CDR2 FQNEAQ (reference sequence). This CDR3 comprises 16 residues. Here the CDR3 reads CASSLTAGQVNTEAFF. The CDR3 region has the DNA TGTGCCAGCAGCTTAACGGCAGGGCAGGTGAACACTGAAGCTTTCTTT. The variable domain in full, with the rest retrieved from reference TRBV7-9 and TRBJ1-1, is DTGVSQNPRHKITKRGQNVTFRCDPISEHNRLYWYRQTLGQGPEFLTYFQNEAQLEKSRLLSDRFSAERPKGSFSTLEIQRTEQGDSAMYLCASSLTAGQVNTEAFFGQGTRLTVV.

This chain connects TRBV4-3 to TRBJ2-2; no reliable D call. Trimming took off 4 bases at V and 1 base at J, with 19 bases between the two ends. The CDR3 loop spans 18 amino acids. Germline V gene data show CDR1 as LGHNA and CDR2 as YSLEER. The CDR3 DNA follows: TGCGCCAGCAGCCTTTACGTTGGTATTTCAGGGAACACCGGGGAGCTGTTTTTT. It translates to CASSLYVGISGNTGELFF.

CDR3 in DNA: TGTGCCACCAGTGATGGGCGGACAGTCAATCAGCCCCAGCATTTT. This encodes CATSDGRTVNQPQHF. V usage is TRBV24-1 and J usage is TRBJ1-5; TRBD1 might be the D (6 bases). Trimming left V 3 bases short and J 3 bases short, with 11 bases between. The CDR3 is made up of 15 amino acids. The germline V gene has CDR1 KGHDR and CDR2 SFDVKD.

The rearrangement uses TRBV7-2 and TRBJ2-5; 8 nucleotides match TRBD1. Germline values: CDR1 SGHTA, CDR2 FQGNSA. The trim removed 3 bases at V and 5 bases at J, leaving 14 bases unmatched. The CDR3 loop spans 17 amino acids. The CDR3 here is CASSFTGTGLAGETQYF. The CDR3 DNA sequence: TGTGCCAGCAGCTTTACTGGGACAGGTCTGGCCGGCGAGACCCAGTACTTC.

This clonotype appeared many times. The chain employs TRBV7-9 and TRBJ1-2; D may be TRBD1 (6 bases). The CDR3 sequence is 15 residues long. In germline, CDR1 is SEHNR, CDR2 FQNEAQ (reference sequence). V lost 3 bases and J lost 4, with 15 bases in between. Here the CDR3 reads CASSLLDSPFYGYTF. DNA for the CDR3: TGTGCCAGCAGCTTGTTGGACAGCCCATTCTATGGCTACACCTTC.